A single sample gave rise to the 31 T cell receptor beta chains below, sequenced in a study of T cell responses to AZD1222 COVID-19 vaccine. Assay used: immunoSEQ multiplex PCR; TCRdb lists only in-frame clones, some missing. This sample has roughly 190,000 clones; over 80% occur once, and the top ten carry 1% to 1.5%. The sample here was peripheral blood, taken on day 0 of AZD1222 vaccination. These receptors were obtained from an adult in good health.

The J gene is TRBJ1-6, the V gene TRBV3-1 (or the pseudogene TRBV3-2), with D possibly matching TRBD1 (5 bases). Germline CDR1 and CDR2: LGHDT and YNNKEL (reference sequence). Trimming shortened V by 0 bases and J by 7 bases, and 7 bases separated the two germline ends. This CDR3 contains 14 residues. In nucleotides, the CDR3 is TGTGCCAGCAGCCAAGATCACAGGAATTCACCCCTCCACTTT. This gives the protein CASSQDHRNSPLHF.

In DNA form, the CDR3 reads TGCGCCAGCAGGGGGGCTAAGGAGCAGTACTTC. This translates into CASRGAKEQYF. The chain combines TRBV5-1 with TRBJ2-7, with D tentatively TRBD1 (6 bases). CDR1 is SGHRS and CDR2 is YFSETQ in the germline V gene. This CDR3 spans 11 amino acids. V lost 5 bases and J lost 7, with 10 bases in between.

V gene TRBV19 combines with J gene TRBJ1-6; D is undetermined. This CDR3 has 13 residues. Trimming removed 2 bases from V and 6 bases from J, with 5 bases in between. CDR1 and CDR2 from the germline V gene are LNHDA and SQIVND (reference sequence). The CDR3 region is CASSITLNSPLHF. The CDR3 nucleotides read TGTGCCAGTAGTATAACCCTTAATTCACCCCTCCACTTT.

The chain employs TRBV9 and TRBJ1-1, with 7 bases identical to TRBD1. J was trimmed by 2 bases and V by 3 bases; bases with no gene match: 1. This CDR3 has 13 amino acids. Germline lookup yields CDR1 SGDLS and CDR2 YYNGEE. Here the CDR3 DNA reads TGTGCCAGCAGCGGACAGGGTAACACTGAAGCTTTCTTT. Amino acids: CASSGQGNTEAFF.

This chain links TRBV6-2 or TRBV6-3 with TRBJ1-5, with a possible D match to TRBD1 (5 bases). Trimming pared 3 bases from V and 4 bases from J, leaving 16 bases between. The CDR3 has 16 amino acids. Germline assignment: CDR1 MNHEY and CDR2 SVGEGT. The CDR3 nucleotides read TGTGCCAGCAGTTATTGGGGCAGAGAATTTAATCAGCCCCAGCATTTT. Residues: CASSYWGREFNQPQHF.

The J gene is TRBJ2-7, the V gene TRBV7-9; TRBD2 matches 7 bases. The germline V gene has CDR1 SEHNR and CDR2 FQNEAQ (reference sequence). Germline trimming cut 1 base from V and 2 bases from J; bases unmatched to any gene: 8. This CDR3 spans 16 amino acids. The CDR3 DNA reads as TGTGCCAGCAGCTTAGTATCAGGGAGGGGTGCCTACGAGCAGTACTTC. This gives the protein CASSLVSGRGAYEQYF.

The rearrangement uses TRBV5-4 and TRBJ1-1, with no clear D. The germline V and J ends were trimmed by 4 bases and 5 bases, with 15 bases remaining between them. Germline V gene data show CDR1 as SGHNT and CDR2 as YYREEE (reference sequence). The CDR3 totals 14 residues. The CDR3 spells CASSDPRDLTEAFF. The CDR3 DNA sequence: TGTGCCAGCAGCGACCCTCGGGATTTAACTGAAGCTTTCTTT. Based on the CDR3 plus reference TRBV5-4 and TRBJ1-1, the full variable domain is ETGVTQSPTHLIKTRGQQVTLRCSSQSGHNTVSWYQQALGQGPQFIFQYYREEENGRGNFPPRFSGLQFPNYSSELNVNALELDDSALYLCASSDPRDLTEAFFGQGTRLTVV.

The chain couples TRBV7-3 to TRBJ2-2; TRBD1 is a possible D gene (5 bases). This CDR3 contains 15 residues. V was trimmed by 7 bases and J by 0 bases, leaving 12 bases between them. Germline V gene data show CDR1 as SGHTA and CDR2 as FQGTGA. The CDR3 is CASMLQGTNTGELFF. Written as DNA, the CDR3 is TGTGCCAGCATGTTGCAGGGAACGAACACCGGGGAGCTGTTTTTT.

The chain employs TRBV4-3 and TRBJ1-2; D not certain. Germline CDR1 and CDR2: LGHNA and YSLEER. This CDR3 comprises 14 residues. V dropped 0 bases and J dropped 4 bases, with 9 bases sitting between them. CDR3 sequence reads: CASSQDRESYGYTF. The CDR3 nucleotides read TGCGCCAGCAGCCAAGATCGGGAGAGCTATGGCTACACCTTC.

The V gene is TRBV7-3, the J gene TRBJ1-6, with TRBD1 matching 11 bases. Germline V lookup: CDR1 SGHTA, CDR2 FQGTGA. This CDR3 has 16 residues. V trimming: 2 bases; J trimming: 6 bases; junction bases outside the gene matches: 3. CDR3 nucleotide sequence: TGTGCCAGCAGCTTACAAGGGACAGGGGGTAATTCACCCCTCCACTTT. The encoded protein is CASSLQGTGGNSPLHF.

V is TRBV7-3 and J is TRBJ1-1; a possible D gene is TRBD1 (6 bases). Deletions cut 2 bases from V and 0 bases from J, with 16 bases between. This CDR3 is 17 amino acids long. Germline CDR1 and CDR2: SGHTA and FQGTGA. CDR3 sequence reads: CASSLLVSGQLNTEAFF. Written as DNA, the CDR3 is TGTGCCAGCAGCTTATTAGTTTCTGGACAGCTGAACACTGAAGCTTTCTTT.

This clone came up once. This chain joins TRBV11-2 and TRBJ2-3; D is uncertain. The V gene lost 4 bases and the J gene lost 1 base, with 6 bases spanning the gap. This CDR3 is 13 amino acids long. Germline V gene lookup returns CDR1 SGHAT and CDR2 FQNNGV. CDR3 in DNA: TGTGCCAGCAGCTACAAGGGCACAGATACGCAGTATTTT. This gives the protein CASSYKGTDTQYF.

V usage is TRBV5-6 and J usage is TRBJ1-1; tentatively, D is TRBD1 (5 bases). The length of the CDR3 is 13 residues. Germline CDR1 reads SGHDT; CDR2 reads YYEEEE. V was pared by 0 bases and J by 13 bases, with 16 bases between. The CDR3 region is CASSLGGRREVFF. Here the CDR3 DNA reads TGTGCCAGCAGCTTGGGGGGCCGCCGGGAGGTTTTCTTT.

The chain combines TRBV5-4 with TRBJ2-7; a possible D gene is TRBD1 (6 bases). Trimming left V 4 bases short and J 2 bases short, with 13 bases between. The CDR3 runs to 14 residues. Germline V lookup: CDR1 SGHNT, CDR2 YYREEE (reference sequence). In nucleotides, the CDR3 is TGTGCCAGCAGCGCGGCCCCAGGGGCCTACGAGCAGTACTTC. As protein: CASSAAPGAYEQYF. Full variable domain (missing parts from reference TRBV5-4 and TRBJ2-7): ETGVTQSPTHLIKTRGQQVTLRCSSQSGHNTVSWYQQALGQGPQFIFQYYREEENGRGNFPPRFSGLQFPNYSSELNVNALELDDSALYLCASSAAPGAYEQYFGPGTRLTVT.

The chain has TRBV12-3 or TRBV12-4 and TRBJ1-5, with D possibly being TRBD1 (5 bases). The CDR3 is 12 amino acids. The ends were cut back, 6 bases at V and 6 bases at J, with 9 bases in the middle. The CDR3, as DNA: TGTGCCAGCAGCGTAGGGGTTCAGCCCCAGCATTTT. Translated, it gives CASSVGVQPQHF.

The rearrangement links TRBV27 to TRBJ1-2; 12 bases map to TRBD1. J lost 8 bases, V lost 2 bases, and 6 bases had no gene match. The CDR3 length is 15 residues. The germline V gene encodes CDR1 MNHEY and CDR2 SMNVEV (reference sequence). The CDR3 region has the DNA TGTGCCAGCAGTTTAAAGGGACAGGGGGCGGGGGGCTACACCTTC. Translation: CASSLKGQGAGGYTF.

This clone was detected once. The chain carries TRBV11-3 and TRBJ2-3; D gene uncertain. Germline V gene sequence: CDR1 SGHNT, CDR2 YENEEA. Trimming took 3 bases from V and 1 from J, leaving 8 bases between them. The CDR3 covers 14 residues. The CDR3 DNA reads as TGTGCCAGCAGCTTTGGTAGAGGCACAGATACGCAGTATTTT. Its protein product is CASSFGRGTDTQYF.

The chain uses TRBV7-2 and TRBJ2-7; TRBD1 is a possible D gene (6 bases). Trimming stripped 4 bases from V and 4 bases from J, with 14 bases between. Germline values: CDR1 SGHTA, CDR2 FQGNSA. This CDR3 is built from 14 residues. CDR3 loop: CASSSKGGKYEQYF. CDR3 sequence (DNA): TGTGCCAGCAGCTCCAAAGGGGGAAAGTACGAGCAGTACTTC.

The chain combines TRBV18 with TRBJ1-6; the match to TRBD1 covers 8 bases. V shed 5 bases and J 10 bases; nucleotides not matched to a gene: 10. Germline loops: CDR1 KGHSH, CDR2 LQKENI. The CDR3 covers 15 residues. The CDR3 DNA follows: TGTGCCAGCTCATCGAATACAGGGGGTTGGTCACCCCTCCACTTT. It translates to CASSSNTGGWSPLHF.

The chain couples TRBV19 to TRBJ1-1, with D perhaps matching TRBD1 (6 bases). Germline V gives CDR1 LNHDA, CDR2 SQIVND (reference sequence). V lost 3 bases and J 8 bases, leaving 16 bases between the germline ends. This CDR3 comprises 14 residues. The CDR3 region is CASSMDVGGREAFF. CDR3 DNA: TGTGCCAGTAGTATGGACGTCGGGGGCAGGGAAGCTTTCTTT.

This chain joins TRBV7-8 and TRBJ2-7, with 9 nucleotides matching TRBD1. V shed 2 bases and J 6 bases; nucleotides not matched to a gene: 14. CDR1 SGHVS and CDR2 FQNEAQ come from the germline V gene. CDR3 length: 17 residues. DNA for the CDR3: TGTGCCAGCAGCTTAAGGGTATCGGGACAGGGACTCGGCGAGCAGTACTTC. It codes for CASSLRVSGQGLGEQYF.

V is TRBV6-5 and J is TRBJ1-2; possible D gene TRBD1, 6 bases. The CDR3 spans 15 residues. CDR1 and CDR2 from the germline V gene are MNHEY and SVGAGI. Deletions cut 4 bases from V and 0 bases from J, with 12 bases between. CDR3 protein: CASSSPTGTNYGYTF. Here the CDR3 DNA reads TGTGCCAGCAGTTCACCCACAGGGACTAACTATGGCTACACCTTC.

The chain joins TRBV7-9 to TRBJ2-2, with D possibly being TRBD1 (6 bases). This CDR3 spans 15 amino acids. With 5 bases removed from V and 4 bases from J, the gap between germline ends came to 14 bases. Germline loops: CDR1 SEHNR, CDR2 FQNEAQ (reference sequence). In DNA, the CDR3 is TGTGCCAGCAGCCCCGGGACACCTTCCACCGGGGAGCTGTTTTTT. Translated: CASSPGTPSTGELFF.

V gene TRBV6-5 combines with J gene TRBJ1-5, with D possibly matching TRBD1 (5 bases). Trimming removed 2 bases at V and 6 bases at J, with 14 bases between. Germline V CDR1 and CDR2: MNHEY, SVGAGI. The CDR3 runs 15 residues. CDR3 in amino acids: CASSYRGVGGQPQHF. In nucleotides, the CDR3 is TGTGCCAGCAGTTACCGGGGAGTCGGGGGTCAGCCCCAGCATTTT.

This chain connects TRBV19 to TRBJ1-4, with 9 bases aligning to TRBD1. The CDR3 is 13 residues long. CDR1 and CDR2 (germline): LNHDA, SQIVND (reference sequence). Trimming removed 4 bases from V and 6 bases from J; junction bases left unmatched: 0. In DNA, the CDR3 is TGTGCCAGTAGTAGGGACAGGGATGAAAAACTGTTTTTT. Protein sequence: CASSRDRDEKLFF.

J is TRBJ1-5 and V is TRBV19; TRBD1 might be the D (6 bases). The CDR3 is made up of 13 amino acids. Between the trimmed V and J ends, which lost 7 bases and 3 bases, there was a span of 10 bases. Germline V gene lookup returns CDR1 LNHDA and CDR2 SQIVND (reference sequence). The DNA for the CDR3 is TGTGCCAGTACCGGACAGTACAATCAGCCCCAGCATTTT. As protein: CASTGQYNQPQHF.

This chain uses TRBV7-9 with TRBJ2-1; D gene unclear. The CDR3 has 15 amino acids. Germline loops: CDR1 SEHNR, CDR2 FQNEAQ (reference sequence). V was pared by 1 base and J by 0 bases, with 7 bases between. In nucleotides, the CDR3 is TGTGCCAGCAGCTTAGTCCTCGGCTCCTACAATGAGCAGTTCTTC. It specifies CASSLVLGSYNEQFF.

V gene TRBV2 combines with J gene TRBJ1-2, with no clear D. Trimming took 7 bases from V and 5 from J, leaving 11 bases between them. There are 12 residues in the CDR3. Germline CDR1 SNHLY, CDR2 FYNNEI. The CDR3 sequence is CASTVARYGYTF. DNA for the CDR3: TGTGCCAGCACGGTGGCCCGGTATGGCTACACCTTC.

The chain couples TRBV3-1 (or the pseudogene TRBV3-2) to TRBJ2-1; D is ambiguous. This CDR3 contains 13 residues. The germline CDR1 and CDR2 sequences are LGHDT and YNNKEL (reference sequence). V dropped 1 base and J dropped 10 bases, with 11 bases sitting between them. This CDR3 is CASSQAFIGEQFF. DNA for the CDR3: TGTGCCAGCAGCCAAGCCTTTATCGGGGAGCAGTTCTTC.

This chain joins TRBV2 and TRBJ1-6, with TRBD1 matching 9 bases. Germline CDR1 and CDR2: SNHLY and FYNNEI. The CDR3 extends over 15 amino acids. V dropped 6 bases and J dropped 10; count of bases not matched to a gene: 10. The CDR3 reads CASRYPGTGQSPLHF. The DNA of the CDR3 is TGTGCCAGCAGATACCCCGGGACAGGGCAATCACCCCTCCACTTT.

This clone came up once. The rearrangement joins TRBV9 to TRBJ2-1; 9 nucleotides align to TRBD1. Germline V gene data show CDR1 as SGDLS and CDR2 as YYNGEE. Trimming cost V 3 bases and J 6 bases; bases outside gene matches: 10. CDR3 length: 16 amino acids. The CDR3 reads CASSAGQGEGLNEQFF. CDR3 sequence (DNA): TGTGCCAGCAGCGCGGGACAGGGTGAAGGCCTCAATGAGCAGTTCTTC.